This TCR beta chain was sequenced during a study of blood T cell repertoires in COVID-19. Study-wide background: Acute-phase and convalescent COVID-19 samples originated in the United States, Italy and Spain.

The assay was immunoSEQ multiplex PCR, and TCRdb's table has in-frame clones only and misses some. The table shows under 350,000 clones, with 75% to 90% occurring only once. V shed 0 bases and J shed 1 base, with 12 bases lying between them. The CDR3 has 16 amino acids. Germline V gene data show CDR1 as SGHAT and CDR2 as FQNNGV. Sequenced input: peripheral blood. The chain uses TRBV11-2 and TRBJ2-5; D is undetermined. The TCR sequence derives from a man aged 40-49 years with acute or convalescent COVID-19. The CDR3 is CASSLEGSRFQETQYF. For the CDR3, the DNA is TGTGCCAGCAGCTTAGAGGGTAGCCGGTTCCAAGAGACCCAGTACTTC.